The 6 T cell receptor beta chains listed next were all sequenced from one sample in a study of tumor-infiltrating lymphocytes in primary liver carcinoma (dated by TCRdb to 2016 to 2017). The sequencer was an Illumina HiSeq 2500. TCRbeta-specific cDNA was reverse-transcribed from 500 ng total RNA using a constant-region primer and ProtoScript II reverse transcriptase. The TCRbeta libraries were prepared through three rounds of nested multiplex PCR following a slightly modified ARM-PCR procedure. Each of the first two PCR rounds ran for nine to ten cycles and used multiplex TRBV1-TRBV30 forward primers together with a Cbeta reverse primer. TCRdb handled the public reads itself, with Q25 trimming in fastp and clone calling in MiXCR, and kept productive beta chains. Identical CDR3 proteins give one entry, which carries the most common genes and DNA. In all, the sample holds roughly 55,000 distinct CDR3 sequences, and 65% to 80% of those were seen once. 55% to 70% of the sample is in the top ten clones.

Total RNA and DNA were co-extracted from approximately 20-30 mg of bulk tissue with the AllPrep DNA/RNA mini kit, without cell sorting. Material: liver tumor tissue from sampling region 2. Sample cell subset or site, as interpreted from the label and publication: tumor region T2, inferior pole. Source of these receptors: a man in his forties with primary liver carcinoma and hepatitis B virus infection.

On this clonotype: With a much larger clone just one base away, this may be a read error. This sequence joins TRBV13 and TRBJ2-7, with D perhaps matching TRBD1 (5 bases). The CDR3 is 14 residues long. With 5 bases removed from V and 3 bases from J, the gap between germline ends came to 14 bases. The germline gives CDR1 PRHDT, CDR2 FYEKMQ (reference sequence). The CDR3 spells CASSNRTRHYEQYF. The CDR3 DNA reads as TGTGCCAGCAGCAATAGGACAAGGCACTACGAGCAGTACTTC.

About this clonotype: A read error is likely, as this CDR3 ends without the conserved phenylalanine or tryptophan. This chain's CDR3 is CAISRDRRLQETQYC. As DNA, the CDR3 is TGTGCCATCAGTCGGGACAGGAGGCTCCAAGAGACCCAGTACTGC. The V and J genes are TRBV10-3 and TRBJ2-5; TRBD1 aligns across 8 bases. The germline V gene has CDR1 ENHRY and CDR2 SYGVKD. The J segment lost 1 base and the V segment lost 5 bases, leaving 6 bases of the junction unmatched. The CDR3 runs to 15 residues.

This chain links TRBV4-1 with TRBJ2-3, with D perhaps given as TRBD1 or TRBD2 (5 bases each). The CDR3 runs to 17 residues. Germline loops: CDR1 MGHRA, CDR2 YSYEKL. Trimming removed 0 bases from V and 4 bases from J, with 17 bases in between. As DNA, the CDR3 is TGCGCCAGCAGCCAAGATATACGAGGGGCACAGGCAGATACGCAGTATTTT. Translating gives CASSQDIRGAQADTQYF.

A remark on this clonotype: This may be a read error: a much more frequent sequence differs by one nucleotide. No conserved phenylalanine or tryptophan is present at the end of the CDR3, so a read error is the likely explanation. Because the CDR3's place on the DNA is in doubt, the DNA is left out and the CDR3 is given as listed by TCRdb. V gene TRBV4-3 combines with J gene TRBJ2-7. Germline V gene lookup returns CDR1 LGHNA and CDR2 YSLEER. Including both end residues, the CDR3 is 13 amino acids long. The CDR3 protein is CASSQDLPYEQCS.

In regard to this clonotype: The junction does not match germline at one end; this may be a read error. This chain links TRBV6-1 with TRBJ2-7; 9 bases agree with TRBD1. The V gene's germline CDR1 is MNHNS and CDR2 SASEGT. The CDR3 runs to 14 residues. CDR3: CASSGQGDSNEHYF. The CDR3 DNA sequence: TGTGCCAGCAGTGGACAGGGGGACTCCAACGAGCATTACTTC.

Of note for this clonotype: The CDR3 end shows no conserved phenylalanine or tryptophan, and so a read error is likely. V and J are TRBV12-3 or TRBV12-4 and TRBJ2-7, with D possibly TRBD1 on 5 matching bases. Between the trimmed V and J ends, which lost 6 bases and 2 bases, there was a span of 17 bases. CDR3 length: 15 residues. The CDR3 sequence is CASSRTGSGTYEQYL. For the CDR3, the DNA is TGTGCCAGCAGCCGCACCGGGTCAGGGACCTACGAGCAGTACCTC.